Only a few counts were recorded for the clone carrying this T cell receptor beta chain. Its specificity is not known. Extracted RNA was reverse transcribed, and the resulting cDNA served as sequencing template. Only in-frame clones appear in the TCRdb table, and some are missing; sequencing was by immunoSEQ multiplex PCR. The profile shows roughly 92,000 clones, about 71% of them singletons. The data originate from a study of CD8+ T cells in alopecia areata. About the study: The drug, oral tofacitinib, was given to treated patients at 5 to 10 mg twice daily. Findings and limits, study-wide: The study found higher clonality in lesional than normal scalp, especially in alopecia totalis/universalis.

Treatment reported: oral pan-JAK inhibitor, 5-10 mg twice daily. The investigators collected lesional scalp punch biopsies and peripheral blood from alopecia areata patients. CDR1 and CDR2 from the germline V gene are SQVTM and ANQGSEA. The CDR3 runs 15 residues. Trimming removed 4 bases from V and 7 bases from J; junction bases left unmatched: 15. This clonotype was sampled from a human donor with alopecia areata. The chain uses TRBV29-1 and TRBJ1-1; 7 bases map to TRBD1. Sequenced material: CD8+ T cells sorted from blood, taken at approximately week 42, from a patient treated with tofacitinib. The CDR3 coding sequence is TGCAGCGTTGGCGGGGTTGGGACAGCAAACCTTGAAGCTTTCTTT. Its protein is CSVGGVGTANLEAFF.